The rows below give T cell receptor beta chains drawn from one sample of a study of T cell repertoires in cytomegalovirus infection. TCRdb recomputed calls from the reads with MiXCR, one row per CDR3 protein. The sample contains 300,000 to 450,000 distinct CDR3 sequences, roughly 18% of which appear only once. The sequenced material came from PBMCs. Source of these receptors: a human donor in good health (CMV status not recorded). Some clones in this sample may be carry-over from other donors' samples. Each CDR3 is given with its conserved first and last residue. Rows give clone size only sometimes, using once, few, many, or a class for an expanded clone.

>many|TRBJ1-1|13|TRBV7-6
CASRSVGNTEAFF
>-|TRBJ2-7|14|TRBV18
CASSPRLGPYEQYF
>-|TRBJ2-1|13|TRBV7-9
CASSSQGLNEQFF
>few|TRBJ2-7|14|TRBV7-9
CASSPQGNFYEQYF
>many|TRBJ1-6|17|TRBV7-6
CASSIPQGPGNNSPLHF
>many|TRBJ2-1|17|TRBV4-3
CASSQELAGGNYNEQFF
>many|TRBJ1-4|18|TRBV7-9
CASSFGTFGIATNEKLFF
>few|TRBJ2-2|16|TRBV20-1
CSASASGSRNTGELFF
>-|TRBJ1-5|15|TRBV23-1
CASNRRGGRRQPQHF
>-|TRBJ2-7|14|TRBV7-6
CASSPRSASYEQYF
>few|TRBJ1-4|14|TRBV9
CASSVGTGGEKLFF
>-|TRBJ2-7|13|TRBV10-3
CAISPTGTYEQYF
>few|TRBJ2-5|16|TRBV9
CASSVGAGGSQETQYF
>-|TRBJ2-3|15|TRBV20-1
CSASSGTSGVDTQYF
>-|TRBJ2-3|16|TRBV6-5
CASSYSRAGGADTQYF
>-|TRBJ2-7|14|TRBV2
CASSEMRGAYEQYF
>few|TRBJ1-1|14|TRBV4-1
CASSQPGQNTEAFF
>-|TRBJ2-3|15|TRBV11-2
CASSSGPGWTDTQYF
>few|TRBJ2-1|12|TRBV10-3
CAITALENEQFF
>-|TRBJ1-4|13|TRBV12-3/TRBV12-4
CASSGVANEKLFF
>-|TRBJ2-3|16|TRBV7-2
CASSLPRDRRTDTQYF
>many|TRBJ1-5|17|TRBV12-5
CASGSNRLARPNQPQHF
>-|TRBJ2-5|15|TRBV5-4
CASSFKGRDQETQYF
>-|TRBJ2-7|15|TRBV20-1
CSARDLAGGSYEQYF
>many|TRBJ1-1|14|TRBV7-2
CASSLYPGNTEAFF
>-|TRBJ1-1|15|TRBV4-1
CASSQVWDREAEAFF
>-|TRBJ1-5|14|TRBV12-5
CASGLGSSNQPQHF
>-|TRBJ1-2|15|TRBV18
CASSPDRGQDYGYTF
>many|TRBJ2-1|15|TRBV7-2
CASSTQKGLYNEQFF
>-|TRBJ2-1|14|TRBV11-2
CASSLVGGLPSKFF
>-|TRBJ1-6|12|TRBV6-2/TRBV6-3
CASNRRDSPLHF
>few|TRBJ1-5|14|TRBV4-2
CASSLTGDDQPQHF
>few|TRBJ2-7|14|TRBV7-6
CASSLDSSTTEQYF
>-|TRBJ2-3|15|TRBV5-1
CASRDSGDLTDTQYF
>-|TRBJ1-5|14|TRBV2
CASSDKNFDQPQHF
>few|TRBJ2-1|11|TRBV20-1
CSARGAPEQFF
>few|TRBJ1-5|13|TRBV6-6
CASSGSLNQPQHF
>many|TRBJ2-1|14|TRBV7-9
CASSLEWQNNEQFF
>few|TRBJ2-1|13|TRBV6-1
CASSVGNYNEQFF
>-|TRBJ2-7|14|TRBV6-2/TRBV6-3
CASSYSYRDYEQYF
>-|TRBJ2-3|17|TRBV3-1
CASSQEWGGGVGDTQYF
>-|TRBJ1-5|16|TRBV20-1
CSASDLTDRFNQPQHF
>-|TRBJ2-5|18|TRBV3-1
CASSQEWSSAGARETQYF
>-|TRBJ1-1|13|TRBV10-3
CAISETGNTEAFF
>many|TRBJ2-1|13|TRBV7-9
CASSLARTGEQFF
>-|TRBJ1-1|13|TRBV5-5
CASSLGQVFEAFF
>few|TRBJ1-1|11|TRBV29-1
CSVDIGGEAFF
>-|TRBJ2-1|14|TRBV5-1
CASSLGDRYNEQFF
>-|TRBJ2-5|12|TRBV12-3/TRBV12-4
CASSSGRGTQYF
>few|TRBJ1-2|14|TRBV2
CASSVAGGIYGYTF
>-|TRBJ1-1|13|TRBV10-3
CATGYAVNTEAFF
>-|TRBJ2-1|15|TRBV6-2/TRBV6-3
CASSSPSGTSNEQFF
>many|TRBJ1-1|14|TRBV7-8
CASSLGVVRTEAFF
>many|TRBJ2-1|14|TRBV5-5
CASSLWGSYNEQFF
>few|TRBJ1-4|14|TRBV2
CASSREATNEKLFF
>-|TRBJ1-4|15|TRBV6-5
CASRPDSTANEKLFF